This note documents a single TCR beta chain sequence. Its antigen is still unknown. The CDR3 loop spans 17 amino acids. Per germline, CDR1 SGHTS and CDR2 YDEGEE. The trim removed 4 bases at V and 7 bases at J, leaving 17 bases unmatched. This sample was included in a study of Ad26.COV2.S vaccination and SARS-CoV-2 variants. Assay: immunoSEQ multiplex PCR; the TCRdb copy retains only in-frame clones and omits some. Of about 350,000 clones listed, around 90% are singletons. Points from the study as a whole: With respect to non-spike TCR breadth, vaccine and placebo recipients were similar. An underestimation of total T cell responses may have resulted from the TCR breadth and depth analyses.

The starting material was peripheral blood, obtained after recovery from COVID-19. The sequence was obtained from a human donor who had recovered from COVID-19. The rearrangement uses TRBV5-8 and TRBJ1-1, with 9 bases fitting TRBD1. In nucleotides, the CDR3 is TGTGCCAGCAGCCGGAGGGACAGGGTGCGATGGGGAGATGAAGCTTTCTTT. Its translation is CASSRRDRVRWGDEAFF. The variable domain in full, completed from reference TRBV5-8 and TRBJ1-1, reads EAGVTQSPTHLIKTRGQQATLRCSPISGHTSVYWYQQALGLGLQFLLWYDEGEERNRGNFPPRFSGRQFPNYSSELNVNALELEDSALYLCASSRRDRVRWGDEAFFGQGTRLTVV.